This entry lists 20 T cell receptor beta chains sequenced from one sample in a study of type 1 regulatory T cells. Using its own MiXCR run on the reads, TCRdb lists one record per CDR3 protein. The sample consists of about 97,000 distinct CDR3 sequences, roughly 28% of them appearing once. Sequencing was carried out using CD4+ T cells, either the whole sample or a sorted fraction (not recorded which). The receptor source for this set is a human donor in good health.

This clonotype was counted only a few times. This chain links TRBV7-2 with TRBJ2-1; tentative D call: TRBD2 (6 bases). Germline loops: CDR1 SGHTA, CDR2 FQGNSA. The CDR3 has 17 residues. V lost 2 bases, J lost 7 bases, and 21 bases lay in between. The CDR3 loop is CASSLPIFAGRKNEQFF. The CDR3 nucleotides read TGTGCCAGCAGCTTACCAATATTTGCGGGGCGAAAGAATGAGCAGTTCTTC.

The rearrangement links TRBV4-3 to TRBJ2-1; D not resolved. The CDR3 has 14 residues. Trimming shortened V by 4 bases and J by 9 bases, and 16 bases separated the two germline ends. Germline CDR1 is LGHNA and CDR2 is YSLEER. In DNA, the CDR3 is TGCGCCAGCAGCCCGGACCTTCCCTCGGGTGAGCAGTTCTTC. It specifies CASSPDLPSGEQFF.

This clonotype has just one count. CDR3: CASRGPILSGGRYFGIEQFF. CDR3 coding DNA: TGTGCCAGCAGGGGCCCGATACTGAGTGGCGGGAGGTACTTTGGCATTGAGCAGTTCTTC. This chain joins TRBV6-1 and TRBJ2-1; 8 bases are shared with TRBD2. The length of the CDR3 is 20 residues. With V trimmed by 6 bases and J by 9 bases, 28 bases remained unmatched. CDR1 is MNHNS and CDR2 is SASEGT in the germline V gene.

This clonotype appeared a few times. The chain employs TRBV6-6 and TRBJ1-6; TRBD1 aligns across 7 bases. V shed 6 bases, J shed 10 bases, and the junction held 12 bases outside the gene matches. Germline CDR1 reads MNHNY; CDR2 reads SVGAGI (reference sequence). CDR3 length: 15 amino acids. CDR3 in DNA: TGTGCCAGCAGGCATAGCACAGGGGTGGTGTCACCCCTCCACTTT. It is translated as CASRHSTGVVSPLHF.

The chain is built from TRBV5-6 and TRBJ2-7; a possible D gene is TRBD2 (5 bases). V was pared by 1 base and J by 0 bases, with 14 bases between. The CDR3 has 16 amino acids. Germline CDR1 SGHDT, CDR2 YYEEEE. As DNA, the CDR3 is TGTGCCAGCAGCTTGCTCGCGCGGGTCGCCTCCTACGAGCAGTACTTC. Protein sequence: CASSLLARVASYEQYF.

This clonotype was seen a few times. J is TRBJ2-1 and V is TRBV27; 9 positions match TRBD2. The trim removed 5 bases at V and 9 bases at J, leaving 8 bases unmatched. This CDR3 has 14 amino acids. Germline CDR1 MNHEY, CDR2 SMNVEV (reference sequence). The CDR3 is CASSLTSGWGEQFF. CDR3 coding DNA: TGTGCCAGCAGTCTAACTAGCGGGTGGGGTGAGCAGTTCTTC.

The rearrangement uses TRBV12-3 or TRBV12-4 and TRBJ1-2; possibly TRBD1 for D (5 bases). V lost 3 bases and J 6 bases, leaving 14 bases between the germline ends. The CDR3 runs to 14 residues. Here the CDR3 DNA reads TGTGCCAGCAGTTTTCCTCGGGGGACTAATGGCTACACCTTC. It specifies CASSFPRGTNGYTF.

A few counts support this clonotype. The gene calls are TRBV25-1 and TRBJ2-3; 8 positions agree with TRBD2. This CDR3 is 15 amino acids long. Germline CDR1 is MGHDK and CDR2 is SYGVNS. Trimming took 3 bases from V and 10 from J; bases not matched to a gene: 12. In DNA, the CDR3 is TGTGCCAGCAGTGATCCCCCCGGGGGACTAGGTGCGCAGTATTTT. As protein: CASSDPPGGLGAQYF.

The chain is built from TRBV2 and TRBJ1-4, with D possibly matching TRBD1 (6 bases). The CDR3 sequence is 13 residues long. Germline CDR1 is SNHLY and CDR2 is FYNNEI. Trimming took 6 bases from V and 5 from J, leaving 10 bases between them. CDR3 bases: TGTGCCAGCAGCGCGACAGGAAATGAAAAACTGTTTTTT. Protein product: CASSATGNEKLFF.

The J gene is TRBJ2-7, the V gene TRBV7-9; D is undetermined. Germline CDR1 reads SEHNR; CDR2 reads FQNEAQ (reference sequence). The CDR3 length is 15 residues. V shed 1 base and J shed 0 bases, with 10 bases lying between them. CDR3 sequence reads: CASSLVVKNSYEQYF. The DNA for the CDR3 is TGTGCCAGCAGCTTAGTCGTGAAAAACTCCTACGAGCAGTACTTC.

The V gene is TRBV5-6, the J gene TRBJ2-3; D not certain. Germline V gene data show CDR1 as SGHDT and CDR2 as YYEEEE. CDR3 size: 14 residues. V shed 2 bases and J shed 5 bases, with 12 bases lying between them. The CDR3, as DNA: TGTGCCAGCAGCTTATGGACCTCGGGAGATACGCAGTATTTT. Its protein product is CASSLWTSGDTQYF. The complete variable domain, with remaining parts taken from reference TRBV5-6 and TRBJ2-3, reads DAGVTQSPTHLIKTRGQQVTLRCSPKSGHDTVSWYQQALGQGPQFIFQYYEEEERQRGNFPDRFSGHQFPNYSSELNVNALLLGDSALYLCASSLWTSGDTQYFGPGTRLTVL.

This chain connects TRBV10-3 to TRBJ2-5; D gene ambiguous. This CDR3 has 14 amino acids. Germline V gene sequence: CDR1 ENHRY, CDR2 SYGVKD. The V and J ends lost 4 bases and 4 bases respectively, with 13 bases between them. CDR3 nucleotide sequence: TGTGCCATCAGTGCTGGGAACTTAGGAGAGACCCAGTACTTC. This codes for CAISAGNLGETQYF.

This clonotype was seen a handful of times. V usage is TRBV5-6 and J usage is TRBJ2-7; 10 positions agree with TRBD1. CDR1 is SGHDT, CDR2 YYEEEE, per germline. J lost 2 bases, V lost 3 bases, and 8 bases had no gene match. This CDR3 contains 16 residues. This CDR3 reads CASSWTGQGSAYEQYF. CDR3 in DNA: TGTGCCAGCAGCTGGACGGGACAGGGGTCCGCCTACGAGCAGTACTTC.

The rearrangement links TRBV28 to TRBJ2-6, with 8 bases fitting TRBD1. This CDR3 contains 20 residues. Trimming removed 4 bases from V and 2 bases from J; junction bases left unmatched: 16. Germline-derived CDR1 and CDR2 are MDHEN and SYDVKM. The CDR3 sequence: CASSYLSGQGASPGANVLTF. CDR3 DNA: TGTGCCAGCAGTTACCTCTCGGGTCAGGGGGCCTCCCCTGGGGCCAACGTCCTGACTTTC.

The chain carries TRBV20-1 and TRBJ2-1; 12 positions match TRBD2. The V gene's germline CDR1 is DFQATT and CDR2 SNEGSKA (reference sequence). The junction had 6 bases not matched to a gene; V was cut back by 6 bases and J by 0 bases. The CDR3 loop spans 16 amino acids. This chain's CDR3 is CSAKTSGGPSYNEQFF. The CDR3 DNA is TGCAGTGCCAAGACTAGCGGGGGACCCTCCTACAATGAGCAGTTCTTC.

This chain joins TRBV29-1 and TRBJ1-4, with no clear D. Per germline, CDR1 SQVTM and CDR2 ANQGSEA. Deletions cut 4 bases from V and 1 base from J, with 10 bases between. This CDR3 spans 14 amino acids. The CDR3 region has the DNA TGCAGCGTTGTAGGTTTTGGAACTAATGAAAAACTGTTTTTT. Its translation is CSVVGFGTNEKLFF.

This chain joins TRBV7-8 and TRBJ1-5, with TRBD1 matching over 9 bases. J was trimmed by 6 bases and V by 0 bases; bases with no gene match: 6. This CDR3 contains 16 residues. Germline values: CDR1 SGHVS, CDR2 FQNEAQ. This CDR3 is CASSLAGQGGGQPQHF. For the CDR3, the DNA is TGTGCCAGCAGCTTAGCGGGACAGGGTGGAGGTCAGCCCCAGCATTTT. Looking up the rest from reference TRBV7-8 and TRBJ1-5 gives the full variable domain: GAGVSQSPRYKVAKRGQDVALRCDPISGHVSLFWYQQALGQGPEFLTYFQNEAQLDKSGLPSDRFFAERPEGSVSTLKIQRTQQEDSAVYLCASSLAGQGGGQPQHFGDGTRLSIL.

V gene TRBV7-2 combines with J gene TRBJ2-3, with D tentatively TRBD1 or TRBD2 (6 bases each). CDR3 size: 14 residues. CDR1 is SGHTA and CDR2 is FQGNSA in the germline V gene. V lost 1 base, J lost 6 bases, and 11 bases lay in between. The CDR3 DNA reads as TGTGCCAGCAGCTTAGGTCAAGGGGGGGATACGCAGTATTTT. It codes for CASSLGQGGDTQYF.

The rearrangement uses TRBV6-2 or TRBV6-3 and TRBJ2-3, with unresolved D. CDR3 size: 14 residues. The germline V and J ends were trimmed by 3 bases and 4 bases, with 11 bases remaining between them. Germline V gene lookup returns CDR1 MNHEY and CDR2 SVGEGT. The CDR3 nucleotides are TGTGCCAGCAGTTATGACCGCGCCCCAGATACGCAGTATTTT. This encodes CASSYDRAPDTQYF.

CDR3 nucleotides: TGTGCCAGTAGTAGGAGCGGGAGCGAGACCCAGTACTTC. Amino acids: CASSRSGSETQYF. The V gene is TRBV19, the J gene TRBJ2-5; 8 bases fit TRBD2. The germline V gene encodes CDR1 LNHDA and CDR2 SQIVND (reference sequence). The CDR3 totals 13 residues. V shed 4 bases and J 5 bases; nucleotides not matched to a gene: 3.